This TCR beta chain comes out of a study of blood T cell repertoires in COVID-19. After removal of 4 bases from V and 6 bases from J, the junction contained 10 bases not matched to a gene. This CDR3 is 15 amino acids long. Germline V gene sequence: CDR1 SGHRS, CDR2 YFSETQ. Study processing details: Reference gene primer amplification gave estimated nucleated cell counts. The assay was immunoSEQ multiplex PCR, and TCRdb's table has in-frame clones only and misses some. The D gene and trimming were derived from the DNA, and the V and J assignments and clone size from that table. The data hold some 150,000 clones, with around 80% observed a single time.

This clonotype originated in a man in his sixties with acute or convalescent COVID-19. Sequencing was performed on peripheral blood. V gene TRBV5-1 combines with J gene TRBJ1-1; 9 bases map to TRBD1. The CDR3 bases are TGCGCCAGCAGCCCGGTTGGACAGGGGATAGCTGAAGCTTTCTTT. Translated: CASSPVGQGIAEAFF.